These 26 T cell receptor beta chains were all obtained from the same sample, sequenced in a study of shared clonotypes between healthy human individuals. Profiling relied on immunoSEQ multiplex PCR, and the TCRdb table lists in-frame clones only, not all of them. The data hold about 2.4 million clones, with 93% observed a single time. Sequenced material: naive CD4+ T cells from PBMCs. Subset defined: CD45RA+ positively selected. The receptors were gathered from a young man in good health. Some clones in this sample may be carry-over from other donors' samples.

CDR3 loop: CASSQGPAGGNEKLFF. CDR3 nucleotide sequence: TGCGCCAGCAGCCAAGGCCCGGCAGGGGGAAACGAAAAACTGTTTTTT. J is TRBJ1-4 and V is TRBV4-3; 7 bases fit TRBD1. The V gene end was trimmed by 1 base and the J gene end by 8 bases; junction bases not matched to a gene: 10. The CDR3 has 16 residues. Germline CDR1 and CDR2: LGHNA and YSLEER.

The CDR3 here is CASSPDSTETQYF. DNA for the CDR3: TGTGCCAGCAGCCCGGATTCGACCGAGACCCAGTACTTC. The chain recombines TRBV5-4 with TRBJ2-5, with D unclear. Trimming stripped 4 bases from V and 5 bases from J, with 12 bases between. This CDR3 comprises 13 residues. Per the germline V gene, CDR1 is SGHNT and CDR2 is YYREEE (reference sequence).

The chain is built from TRBV15 and TRBJ1-1, with TRBD1 as a possible D gene (6 bases). Trimming took off 5 bases at V and 3 bases at J, with 10 bases between the two ends. This CDR3 is 13 amino acids long. The germline gives CDR1 LNHNV, CDR2 YYDKDF (reference sequence). Here the CDR3 DNA reads TGTGCCACCAGCGGAGGACAGTACACTGAAGCTTTCTTT. This encodes CATSGGQYTEAFF.

The rearrangement uses TRBV5-1 and TRBJ2-2; 9 bases fit TRBD1. The CDR3 is 15 residues long. Unmatched junction bases numbered 8, after V lost 4 bases and J lost 7 bases. Looked up from germline, CDR1 is SGHRS and CDR2 is YFSETQ. The DNA of the CDR3 is TGCGCCAGCAGCCGGAGGACAGGGGACGACGGGGAGCTGTTTTTT. Translation gives CASSRRTGDDGELFF.

This chain connects TRBV9 to TRBJ2-3; D not resolved. The CDR3 is 15 amino acids. Germline V gives CDR1 SGDLS, CDR2 YYNGEE. The V end was cut by 0 bases, the J end by 2 bases, with 10 bases between. The CDR3 coding sequence is TGTGCCAGCAGCGTAGGCAGCCGGACCACAGATACGCAGTATTTT. Encoded protein: CASSVGSRTTDTQYF.

The rearrangement uses TRBV14 and TRBJ2-1, with D perhaps matching TRBD1 or TRBD2 (6 bases each). Germline CDR1 and CDR2: SGHDN and FVKESK. The CDR3 totals 16 residues. The V gene lost 1 base and the J gene lost 4 bases, with 14 bases spanning the gap. CDR3 in amino acids: CASSQARGPYYNEQFF. CDR3 coding DNA: TGTGCCAGCAGCCAAGCCCGGGGGCCATATTACAATGAGCAGTTCTTC.

The chain couples TRBV9 to TRBJ2-2; 7 bases are a match to TRBD2. From germline, CDR1 is SGDLS and CDR2 YYNGEE. V shed 3 bases, J shed 6 bases, and the junction held 8 bases outside the gene matches. The CDR3 has 15 amino acids. The CDR3: CASSAVGRAAGELFF. The CDR3 coding sequence is TGTGCCAGCAGCGCAGTGGGGAGGGCCGCCGGGGAGCTGTTTTTT.

The rearrangement links TRBV5-1 to TRBJ2-1; TRBD2 agrees at 11 bases. The CDR3 runs to 15 residues. Germline CDR1 SGHRS, CDR2 YFSETQ. Losses at the gene ends were 7 bases for V and 3 bases for J; bases not matched to a gene: 6. CDR3 sequence: CASGLGLADYNEQFF. The DNA for the CDR3 is TGCGCCAGCGGCCTGGGACTAGCGGACTACAATGAGCAGTTCTTC.

This clone was counted a single time. The chain joins TRBV28 to TRBJ2-7, with 8 bases aligning to TRBD2. With 7 bases clipped from V and 5 bases from J, the junction kept 13 bases outside the gene matches. From germline, CDR1 is MDHEN and CDR2 SYDVKM. CDR3 length: 15 amino acids. Here the CDR3 reads CASTSPAGAGDEQYF. CDR3 nucleotide sequence: TGTGCCAGCACCTCTCCAGCGGGAGCGGGAGACGAGCAGTACTTC.

In the case of this clone: Other DNA sequences in this specimen translate into the identical CDR3. The V gene is TRBV6-1, the J gene TRBJ1-4; 10 bases are shared with TRBD1. The CDR3 is 15 amino acids. Germline CDR1 and CDR2: MNHNS and SASEGT. Trimming cost V 6 bases and J 2 bases; bases outside gene matches: 3. The CDR3 spells CASSDRGRTNEKLFF. The CDR3 DNA sequence: TGTGCCAGCAGCGACAGGGGGCGGACTAATGAAAAACTGTTTTTT.

The rearrangement links TRBV10-2 to TRBJ2-1; 8 nucleotides line up with TRBD1. Germline assignment: CDR1 WSHSY and CDR2 SAAADI. Trimming cost V 5 bases and J 3 bases; bases outside gene matches: 6. This CDR3 has 15 residues. This CDR3 reads CASSRGQVYYNEQFF. Written as DNA, the CDR3 is TGCGCCAGCAGTCGGGGACAGGTCTACTACAATGAGCAGTTCTTC.

This chain joins TRBV20-1 and TRBJ2-1, with 7 bases lining up with TRBD2. Losses at the gene ends were 4 bases for V and 10 bases for J; bases not matched to a gene: 4. This CDR3 region has 11 residues. In germline, CDR1 is DFQATT, CDR2 SNEGSKA (reference sequence). The CDR3 bases are TGCAGTGCTAATCGGCGGGGGGAGCAGTTCTTC. Protein: CSANRRGEQFF.

This clone has a handful of counts. Other DNA sequences within the sample encode an identical CDR3. The chain links TRBV6-6 to TRBJ2-7, with a weak D call TRBD2 (5 bases). Germline V gene lookup returns CDR1 MNHNY and CDR2 SVGAGI (reference sequence). The germline V and J ends were trimmed by 5 bases and 1 base, with 12 bases remaining between them. This CDR3 comprises 14 residues. DNA for the CDR3: TGTGCCAGCAGTCGCGGAGGACGGTCCTACGAGCAGTACTTC. Its protein is CASSRGGRSYEQYF.

The genes are TRBV5-1 and TRBJ2-6; 7 nucleotides align to TRBD1. Trimming at V came to 6 bases and at J to 0 bases, leaving 12 bases not matched to a gene. The CDR3 loop spans 18 amino acids. Looked up from germline, CDR1 is SGHRS and CDR2 is YFSETQ. The CDR3 region has the DNA TGCGCCAGCAATAAGGGACAGCGCCCTAGCTCTGGGGCCAACGTCCTGACTTTC. It encodes CASNKGQRPSSGANVLTF. Complete variable domain (other parts from reference TRBV5-1 and TRBJ2-6): KAGVTQTPRYLIKTRGQQVTLSCSPISGHRSVSWYQQTPGQGLQFLFEYFSETQRNKGNFPGRFSGRQFSNSRSEMNVSTLELGDSALYLCASNKGQRPSSGANVLTFGAGSRLTVL.

This clone came up once. The gene calls are TRBV15 and TRBJ1-3; possible D gene TRBD1, 5 bases. CDR1 LNHNV and CDR2 YYDKDF come from the germline V gene (reference sequence). Deletions cut 1 base from V and 3 bases from J, with 19 bases between. This CDR3 comprises 18 residues. The CDR3 here is CATSRAVSGRVGGNTIYF. DNA of the CDR3: TGTGCCACCAGCAGAGCAGTTTCGGGCAGGGTCGGTGGAAACACCATATATTTT.

The CDR3 loop is CASKRGDSSGNTIYF. DNA for the CDR3: TGTGCCAGCAAACGGGGGGATAGCTCTGGAAACACCATATATTTT. The chain uses TRBV9 and TRBJ1-3, with a possible D match to TRBD1 (5 bases). V was clipped by 6 bases and J by 0 bases, with 13 bases between them. The CDR3 consists of 15 residues. Germline V gene sequence: CDR1 SGDLS, CDR2 YYNGEE.

This clone was seen a handful of times. The J gene is TRBJ1-5, the V gene TRBV30; 8 bases align to TRBD1. Looked up from germline, CDR1 is GTSNPN and CDR2 is SVGIG (reference sequence). The V gene end was trimmed by 2 bases and the J gene end by 7 bases; junction bases not matched to a gene: 7. This CDR3 is built from 14 residues. CDR3: CAWSLGQAEQPQHF. The DNA for the CDR3 is TGTGCCTGGAGTCTGGGACAGGCGGAACAGCCCCAGCATTTT.

CDR3 loop: CAIRSEERYNEQFF. CDR3 bases: TGTGCCATCAGATCGGAAGAAAGATACAATGAGCAGTTCTTC. J is TRBJ2-1 and V is TRBV10-3; D remains ambiguous. Between the trimmed V and J ends, which lost 6 bases and 4 bases, there was a span of 13 bases. CDR3 size: 14 residues. The germline V gene has CDR1 ENHRY and CDR2 SYGVKD.

The chain joins TRBV29-1 to TRBJ2-7; TRBD2 matches 14 bases. The CDR3 contains 14 residues. Germline values: CDR1 SQVTM, CDR2 ANQGSEA. With V trimmed by 6 bases and J by 6 bases, 7 bases remained unmatched. The CDR3 here is CSVGLAGGSSEQYF. CDR3 bases: TGCAGCGTCGGACTAGCGGGAGGTAGTAGCGAGCAGTACTTC.

The rearrangement uses TRBV2 and TRBJ1-5; a possible D gene is TRBD1 (6 bases). Trimming stripped 8 bases from V and 10 bases from J, with 18 bases between. The CDR3 is 13 residues long. The V gene's germline CDR1 is SNHLY and CDR2 FYNNEI. DNA for the CDR3: TGTGCCAGCGTGAACAGGGAAGGACTACCCCAGCATTTT. It codes for CASVNREGLPQHF.

This rearrangement joins TRBV18 to TRBJ2-3, with 7 bases that match TRBD1. The CDR3 spans 14 residues. V shed 4 bases and J 3 bases; nucleotides not matched to a gene: 4. Germline loops: CDR1 KGHSH, CDR2 LQKENI. Here the CDR3 DNA reads TGTGCCAGCTCACGACAGGGAGTGACAGATACGCAGTATTTT. It translates to CASSRQGVTDTQYF.

This chain uses TRBV19 with TRBJ2-3, with 7 bases matching TRBD2. The V and J ends lost 3 bases and 1 base, in that order; junction bases with no gene match: 4. CDR3 length equals 15 residues. Germline V gene sequence: CDR1 LNHDA, CDR2 SQIVND (reference sequence). CDR3 residues: CASSIPLAGTDTQYF. The DNA for the CDR3 is TGTGCCAGTAGTATCCCCCTAGCGGGCACAGATACGCAGTATTTT.

The J gene is TRBJ1-5, the V gene TRBV6-1; possible D gene TRBD1, 6 bases. With 3 bases removed from V and 7 bases from J, the gap between germline ends came to 13 bases. Per germline, CDR1 MNHNS and CDR2 SASEGT. This CDR3 spans 14 amino acids. CDR3 residues: CASSDVGAWQPQHF. The CDR3 nucleotides are TGTGCCAGCAGTGATGTGGGGGCCTGGCAGCCCCAGCATTTT.

This chain connects TRBV6-5 to TRBJ2-6; 8 bases fit TRBD1. The CDR3 is 15 residues long. The germline V gene has CDR1 MNHEY and CDR2 SVGAGI. Losses at the gene ends were 6 bases for V and 6 bases for J; bases not matched to a gene: 7. The DNA of the CDR3 is TGTGCCAGCAGGACAGGGGCTCTCCCGGCCAACGTCCTGACTTTC. Protein: CASRTGALPANVLTF.

The DNA for the CDR3 is TGTGCCAGCAGCTTGGGAGGGATCTCCTACGAGCAGTACTTC. As protein: CASSLGGISYEQYF. This chain connects TRBV5-4 to TRBJ2-7, with a possible D match to TRBD2 (5 bases). The CDR3 contains 14 residues. CDR1 and CDR2 from the germline V gene are SGHNT and YYREEE (reference sequence). V shed 0 bases and J shed 0 bases, with 7 bases lying between them. Variable domain in full (rest from reference TRBV5-4 and TRBJ2-7): ETGVTQSPTHLIKTRGQQVTLRCSSQSGHNTVSWYQQALGQGPQFIFQYYREEENGRGNFPPRFSGLQFPNYSSELNVNALELDDSALYLCASSLGGISYEQYFGPGTRLTVT.

The rearrangement uses TRBV28 and TRBJ1-4; 8 nucleotides line up with TRBD1. The CDR3 spans 16 residues. Germline-derived CDR1 and CDR2 are MDHEN and SYDVKM. V shed 6 bases, J shed 0 bases, and the junction held 6 bases outside the gene matches. DNA for the CDR3: TGTGCCAGCAGCGGACAGGGCCTTGCAACTAATGAAAAACTGTTTTTT. It encodes CASSGQGLATNEKLFF.